The rows below give T cell receptor beta chains drawn from one sample of a study of post-analysis software for immune sequencing data. TCRdb called the PCR reads again in MiXCR, with one record for every CDR3 protein. Found here are 750,000 to 950,000 distinct CDR3 sequences, roughly 50% of them singletons; the top ten hold 4% to 5%. Sequencing used blood. Receptors were obtained from a girl aged 10-17 years with multiple sclerosis. CDR3s include the opening cysteine and the closing phenylalanine or tryptophan. D genes are given only for firm matches. The listing skips clone size in some rows; elsewhere it reads once, few, many or a size class.

J gene: TRBJ2-1
clone size: -
D gene: -
V gene: TRBV10-3
CDR3 DNA: TGTGCCATCAGTGAGAAAGCCTCTGAGCAGTTCTTC
CDR3 protein: CAISEKASEQFF

J gene: TRBJ2-5
clone size: -
D gene: TRBD1
V gene: TRBV5-1
CDR3 DNA: TGCGCCAGCAGCTTGTTGACAGGGGGCGGTGAGACCCAGTACTTC
CDR3 protein: CASSLLTGGGETQYF

J gene: TRBJ2-7
clone size: -
D gene: TRBD2
V gene: TRBV20-1
CDR3 DNA: TGCAGTGCTAGAGATCAAGGGCTAGCGGGAGGCTCCCTCGCATACGAGCAGTACTTC
CDR3 protein: CSARDQGLAGGSLAYEQYF

J gene: TRBJ2-3
clone size: -
D gene: -
V gene: TRBV21-1
CDR3 DNA: TGTGCCAGCAGCAAAGCGCACGGACTAGCGGCAAGTACAGATACGCAGTATTTT
CDR3 protein: CASSKAHGLAASTDTQYF

J gene: TRBJ2-2
clone size: few
D gene: -
V gene: TRBV12-3/TRBV12-4
CDR3 DNA: TGTGCCAGCAGTTTACTGGCGGCGAACACCGGGGAGCTGTTTTTT
CDR3 protein: CASSLLAANTGELFF

J gene: TRBJ2-3
clone size: -
D gene: -
V gene: TRBV6-5
CDR3 DNA: TGTGCCAGCAGTCCCGGCCTAGCGTGGGGCACAGATACGCAGTATTTT
CDR3 protein: CASSPGLAWGTDTQYF

J gene: TRBJ2-7
clone size: -
D gene: -
V gene: TRBV6-5
CDR3 DNA: TGTGCCAGCAGGCCCAGCGGGTACACCTACGAGCAGTACTTC
CDR3 protein: CASRPSGYTYEQYF

J gene: TRBJ2-1
clone size: -
D gene: TRBD1
V gene: TRBV7-8
CDR3 DNA: TGTGCCAGCAGCCACCGGGACAGGGGGACCAATGAGCAGTTCTTC
CDR3 protein: CASSHRDRGTNEQFF

J gene: TRBJ2-7
clone size: -
D gene: -
V gene: TRBV20-1
CDR3 DNA: TGCAGTGTCAGAGGCGCCGGTACCTACGAGCAGTACTTC
CDR3 protein: CSVRGAGTYEQYF

J gene: TRBJ2-4
clone size: few
D gene: TRBD1
V gene: TRBV28
CDR3 DNA: TGTGCCAGCAGTTTTCCCCCCAAGGTGGGACAGGGTAGGAACATTCAGTACTTC
CDR3 protein: CASSFPPKVGQGRNIQYF

J gene: TRBJ2-1
clone size: few
D gene: -
V gene: TRBV7-2
CDR3 DNA: TGTGCCAGCAGCTTAGACACGAATGAGCAGTTCTTC
CDR3 protein: CASSLDTNEQFF

J gene: TRBJ2-4
clone size: -
D gene: TRBD2
V gene: TRBV20-1
CDR3 DNA: TGCAGTGCTAGAAAGGCGGGAGACAGCATTCAGTACTTC
CDR3 protein: CSARKAGDSIQYF

J gene: TRBJ1-1
clone size: -
D gene: -
V gene: TRBV15
CDR3 DNA: TGTGCCACCAGCAGATTTTCGGGACACGGGAACACTGAAGCTTTCTTT
CDR3 protein: CATSRFSGHGNTEAFF

J gene: TRBJ1-2
clone size: -
D gene: -
V gene: TRBV20-1
CDR3 DNA: TGCAGTGCTAGAGATGTCGGGGGCTACACCTTC
CDR3 protein: CSARDVGGYTF

J gene: TRBJ2-1
clone size: -
D gene: TRBD2
V gene: TRBV7-2
CDR3 DNA: TGTGCCAGCAGCTTAGGGGGACTAGCGGTCAATGAGCAGTTCTTC
CDR3 protein: CASSLGGLAVNEQFF

J gene: TRBJ1-4
clone size: -
D gene: -
V gene: TRBV12-3/TRBV12-4
CDR3 DNA: TGTGCCAGCAGGGTAGGGCGAAAACTGTTTTTT
CDR3 protein: CASRVGRKLFF

J gene: TRBJ2-6
clone size: -
D gene: -
V gene: TRBV7-3
CDR3 DNA: TGTGCCAGCAGCTTAAGCGGGTACGGGGCCAACGTCCGGACTTTC
CDR3 protein: CASSLSGYGANVRTF

J gene: TRBJ1-1
clone size: -
D gene: -
V gene: TRBV12-3/TRBV12-4
CDR3 DNA: TGTGCCAGCACCCTACAGGGAGAAGCTTTCTTT
CDR3 protein: CASTLQGEAFF

J gene: TRBJ2-7
clone size: few
D gene: TRBD2
V gene: TRBV6-2/TRBV6-3
CDR3 DNA: TGTGCCAGCAGTTTACATAGCGGGAGGTACGAGCAGTACTTC
CDR3 protein: CASSLHSGRYEQYF

J gene: TRBJ2-1
clone size: -
D gene: TRBD2
V gene: TRBV4-3
CDR3 DNA: TGCGCCAGCAGCCCTTGGGGGACTAGCGGGAGTGGCTACAATGAGCAGTTCTTC
CDR3 protein: CASSPWGTSGSGYNEQFF

J gene: TRBJ2-2
clone size: -
D gene: -
V gene: TRBV21-1
CDR3 DNA: TGTGCCAGCAGCACCTGCGGGACAGGGCGAACTGGGGGGACCGGGGAGCTGTTTTTT
CDR3 protein: CASSTCGTGRTGGTGELFF

J gene: TRBJ2-7
clone size: few
D gene: -
V gene: TRBV4-1
CDR3 DNA: TGCGCCAGCAGCCAAGATAACTGGTACGAGCAGTACTTC
CDR3 protein: CASSQDNWYEQYF

J gene: TRBJ2-3
clone size: -
D gene: TRBD2
V gene: TRBV9
CDR3 DNA: TGTGCCAGCAGCGTAGATACTAGCGGGAGCTCTCGAGATACGCAGTATTTT
CDR3 protein: CASSVDTSGSSRDTQYF

J gene: TRBJ2-5
clone size: -
D gene: -
V gene: TRBV6-6
CDR3 DNA: TGTGCCAGCACGGACAGAGACGGAGAGACCCAGTACTTC
CDR3 protein: CASTDRDGETQYF

J gene: TRBJ2-7
clone size: many
D gene: TRBD2
V gene: TRBV29-1
CDR3 DNA: TGCAGCGTTACTAGCGGGAGTGGGTACGAGCAGTACTTC
CDR3 protein: CSVTSGSGYEQYF

J gene: TRBJ2-7
clone size: few
D gene: -
V gene: TRBV25-1
CDR3 DNA: TGTGCCAGCAGTGCCCGGGACATCTACGAGCAGTACTTC
CDR3 protein: CASSARDIYEQYF

J gene: TRBJ1-1
clone size: -
D gene: -
V gene: TRBV21-1
CDR3 DNA: TGTGCCAGCAGCAAAGAACAGGGGCCCAAGGGGATGAACACTGAAGCTTTCTTT
CDR3 protein: CASSKEQGPKGMNTEAFF

J gene: TRBJ2-1
clone size: once
D gene: -
V gene: TRBV3-1
CDR3 DNA: TGTGCCAGCAGCCAAGAGTTGGTCAATGAGCAGTTCTTC
CDR3 protein: CASSQELVNEQFF

J gene: TRBJ2-5
clone size: few
D gene: -
V gene: TRBV7-2
CDR3 DNA: TGTGCCAGCAGCTTTAAAGGGGAGCAGTACTTC
CDR3 protein: CASSFKGEQYF

J gene: TRBJ1-2
clone size: -
D gene: TRBD1
V gene: TRBV6-2/TRBV6-3
CDR3 DNA: TGTGCCAGCAGCCCCCATACGGGCTCACAGGGGGGCCTTACGTGGGGCTACACCTTC
CDR3 protein: CASSPHTGSQGGLTWGYTF

J gene: TRBJ2-3
clone size: -
D gene: -
V gene: TRBV6-1
CDR3 DNA: TGTGCCAGCACCCTGGGCATACCCACGGATACGCAGTATTTT
CDR3 protein: CASTLGIPTDTQYF

J gene: TRBJ1-1
clone size: few
D gene: TRBD1
V gene: TRBV12-3/TRBV12-4
CDR3 DNA: TGTGCCAGCAGTTTAAACAGGGGAGCTGAAGCTTTCTTT
CDR3 protein: CASSLNRGAEAFF

J gene: TRBJ2-7
clone size: few
D gene: TRBD1
V gene: TRBV6-5
CDR3 DNA: TGTGCCAGCAGTTACCAGGTACAGGGGTACGAGCAGTACTTC
CDR3 protein: CASSYQVQGYEQYF

J gene: TRBJ2-7
clone size: -
D gene: -
V gene: TRBV28
CDR3 DNA: TGTGCCAGCAGTTTAGAGGACGCGCTACCGGAGGAGCAGTACTTC
CDR3 protein: CASSLEDALPEEQYF

J gene: TRBJ2-1
clone size: -
D gene: -
V gene: TRBV20-1
CDR3 DNA: TGCAGTGCTAGATCGGAGCAGGGGTATTTGGGAGAGCAGTTCTTC
CDR3 protein: CSARSEQGYLGEQFF

J gene: TRBJ1-2
clone size: few
D gene: -
V gene: TRBV7-2
CDR3 DNA: TGTGCCAGCAGCTTAGTGGGCACCAGCCCCGACGGCTACACCTTC
CDR3 protein: CASSLVGTSPDGYTF

J gene: TRBJ1-1
clone size: once
D gene: -
V gene: TRBV12-5
CDR3 DNA: TGTGCTAGTGGTTTGGCCGAGGGGTTGAACACTGAAGCTTTCTTT
CDR3 protein: CASGLAEGLNTEAFF

J gene: TRBJ2-1
clone size: few
D gene: -
V gene: TRBV13
CDR3 DNA: TGTGCCAGCAGCTTCTCCAGCGGACGTTACAATGAGCAGTTCTTC
CDR3 protein: CASSFSSGRYNEQFF

J gene: TRBJ2-7
clone size: -
D gene: TRBD2
V gene: TRBV7-2
CDR3 DNA: TGTGCCAGCAGCTTTAAGCCGAGCAGCGGGGGGGGATACGAGCAGTACTTC
CDR3 protein: CASSFKPSSGGGYEQYF

J gene: TRBJ2-5
clone size: few
D gene: -
V gene: TRBV4-3
CDR3 DNA: TGCGCCAGCAGCCGGACAGCCCGAGAGACCCAGTACTTC
CDR3 protein: CASSRTARETQYF

J gene: TRBJ1-5
clone size: -
D gene: -
V gene: TRBV20-1
CDR3 DNA: TGCAGTGCTAGAGTAAAAGGGGGCAATCAGCCCCAGCATTTT
CDR3 protein: CSARVKGGNQPQHF

J gene: TRBJ2-1
clone size: few
D gene: TRBD1
V gene: TRBV29-1
CDR3 DNA: TGCAGCGGGTCGCGAGAGGGGGCGGGCAATGAGCAGTTCTTC
CDR3 protein: CSGSREGAGNEQFF

J gene: TRBJ2-5
clone size: -
D gene: -
V gene: TRBV7-2
CDR3 DNA: TGTGCCAGCAGCTTAGAGACAAGACAAGAGACCCAGTACTTC
CDR3 protein: CASSLETRQETQYF

J gene: TRBJ2-3
clone size: -
D gene: TRBD2
V gene: TRBV20-1
CDR3 DNA: TGCAGTGCTAGTTGGGCGGGAGGATCAGATACGCAGTATTTT
CDR3 protein: CSASWAGGSDTQYF

J gene: TRBJ2-2
clone size: -
D gene: TRBD1
V gene: TRBV12-5
CDR3 DNA: TGTGCTAGTGGTTTGGCAACGGGACAGGGTAACACCGGGGAGCTGTTTTTT
CDR3 protein: CASGLATGQGNTGELFF

J gene: TRBJ1-1
clone size: -
D gene: -
V gene: TRBV7-9
CDR3 DNA: TGTGCCAGCAGCTTAAGACAGGCAGAAGCTTTCTTT
CDR3 protein: CASSLRQAEAFF

J gene: TRBJ2-4
clone size: -
D gene: -
V gene: TRBV20-1
CDR3 DNA: TGCAGTGCTAGAGCCCCGACTAGAGTAGAAAACATTCAGTACTTC
CDR3 protein: CSARAPTRVENIQYF

J gene: TRBJ2-1
clone size: -
D gene: TRBD2
V gene: TRBV29-1
CDR3 DNA: TGCAGCGTTGAAACAGCGGGGGATTACAATGAGCAGTTCTTC
CDR3 protein: CSVETAGDYNEQFF

J gene: TRBJ1-1
clone size: few
D gene: -
V gene: TRBV5-1
CDR3 DNA: TGCGCCAGCAGCTTGGATCGGTTCATGAACACTGAAGCTTTCTTT
CDR3 protein: CASSLDRFMNTEAFF

J gene: TRBJ2-1
clone size: few
D gene: TRBD2
V gene: TRBV7-3
CDR3 DNA: TGTGCCAGCAGCTTGGGACTAGGGGGATACAATGAGCAGTTCTTC
CDR3 protein: CASSLGLGGYNEQFF

J gene: TRBJ2-7
clone size: -
D gene: TRBD2
V gene: TRBV20-1
CDR3 DNA: TGCAGTGCTAGTACTAGCGGGAGCTCCTACGAGCAGTACTTC
CDR3 protein: CSASTSGSSYEQYF

J gene: TRBJ1-5
clone size: few
D gene: TRBD1
V gene: TRBV3-1
CDR3 DNA: TGTGCCAGCAGCCAAGGGGGCAGGGGGCAGCCCCAGCATTTT
CDR3 protein: CASSQGGRGQPQHF

J gene: TRBJ2-7
clone size: once
D gene: -
V gene: TRBV12-3/TRBV12-4
CDR3 DNA: TGTGCCAGCAGTTTAGGACTATCGTACGGGGAGGCCCAGTACTTC
CDR3 protein: CASSLGLSYGEAQYF

J gene: TRBJ1-2
clone size: -
D gene: TRBD1
V gene: TRBV6-5
CDR3 DNA: TGTGCCAGCAGCGACTCCCAGGGACAGTCCCTTAGCGGCTACACCTTC
CDR3 protein: CASSDSQGQSLSGYTF

J gene: TRBJ2-7
clone size: few
D gene: -
V gene: TRBV12-5
CDR3 DNA: TGTGCTAGTGGTTTGGGAGGAGGGGAGCAGTACTTC
CDR3 protein: CASGLGGGEQYF